Included here is one TCR beta chain sequence, with context. Its antigen is still unknown. The input lacks base qualities; no much larger clone sits a single base away. TCR beta libraries were generated from genomic DNA with the immunoSEQ kit, following the manufacturer's recommendations. To prepare the libraries, a first multiplex PCR with proprietary primers was run, followed by a second PCR that added unique barcodes, and a bead cleanup was done after each round. Each sample batch included a kit-provided positive control reaction and a negative control reaction. The final libraries underwent checking on an Agilent 4200 TapeStation D1000 ScreenTape, volumetric pooling, and quantification by qPCR. Sequencing ran on an Illumina NextSeq500 with a MidOutput 150-cycle cartridge, using 156 Read1 and 15 Index1 cycles with kit custom primers. The pooled library was loaded at approximately 0.99 pM, and approximately 20% PhiX control was spiked in. The published analysis was carried out like this. Vendor-processed data were analyzed in R, with a clonotype defined as all T cells sharing the same CDR3 nucleotide sequence. For clone abundance analyses, frequencies were normalized to the 10,000 most abundant clones in each sample. Public T cell clones, which averaged fewer than five per sample, were removed prior to analysis. A difference in abundance of at least 32-fold between compartments was used to define tumor-enriched and baseline blood-enriched clonotypes. Clonotypes expanded or contracted between blood time points were identified with a beta-binomial differential abundance model. Similarity between tumor and blood repertoires was quantified using the Baroni-Urbani and Buser coefficient, and groups were compared with two-tailed Wilcoxon tests in R. TCRdb took this table from immuneACCESS and kept in-frame rearrangements with V and J called. Such tables lack part of the clones; where checked against another copy, unresolved V genes explain under half of the gap, and the rest is unexplained. V, J and clone size were drawn from that table, and D and trimming were deduced from the DNA. The sample table lists about 130,000 clones, roughly 90% of them with a count of one. Of the sample, 12% falls within the top ten clones.

CDR1 is given as GTSNPN and CDR2 as SVGIG, both from the germline V gene (reference sequence). The CDR3 sequence holds 13 residues, the cysteine and phenylalanine included. This entry keeps only the CDR3 DNA: 39 bases, framed from base 1. Germline trimming amounts to 3 bases on V and 8 bases on J, with 8 as the count of junction bases outside the gene matches. The sample's time point, from its label and the paper: baseline pretreatment blood. What this sample's treatment or condition label stands for: 15 Gy SBRT to primary tumor, nephrectomy 4 weeks later. To follow tumor-enriched clonotypes, serial peripheral blood was collected from radiation-treated patients at baseline and at 2 weeks and 4 weeks after SBRT. Renal cell carcinoma with clear cell pathology was present in all patients. The QIAamp DNA Blood Mini Kit (Qiagen) was used to prepare genomic DNA for TCR sequencing. The analyses included only samples that passed all quality control checks.

These data come from a study of radiation and T cells in renal cell carcinoma (dated by TCRdb to about 2020). At the level of the whole study: Samples came from a clinical trial, in which primary renal cell carcinomas received 15 Gy stereotactic body radiation therapy followed by nephrectomy 4 weeks later. A total of fewer than 55 samples underwent TCR beta sequencing, made up of around 26 tumors and some 27 peripheral blood samples. A total of 4 million to 5 million unique CDR3 nucleotide sequences, encoding 2.5 million to 3 million unique CDR3 amino acid sequences, were found across all 50 or so samples. The investigation overall reported the following: No pretreatment tumor biopsies were available, so the baseline intratumoral presence of clonotypes could not be determined. In blood, the top tumor clonotypes increased between baseline and 2 weeks post-radiation and then shrank by 4 weeks, which suggests that tumor-resident clones expanded only transiently. Tracking of blood repertoire dynamics stopped at about 27 days after treatment, with no follow-up past that point. With a single-armed trial design, the study had no way to address how radiation dose or scheduling affects the TCR repertoire.

The sequence was obtained from a woman aged 50 to 65 with renal cell carcinoma. The chain joins TRBV30 to TRBJ1-2, and 8 junctional nucleotides match TRBD1. The sequencing used blood, collected from a patient whose treatment included radiotherapy and nephrectomy. The DNA reads as follows: TGTGCCTGGAGAACAGGGGGAATGAGGGGCTACACCTTC. It translates to CAWRTGGMRGYTF.